This T cell receptor beta chain was recorded in a study of post-analysis software for immune sequencing data. With respect to this clonotype: Its specificity is unknown.

This CDR3 region has 16 residues. V shed 7 bases and J shed 1 base, with 20 bases lying between them. In germline, CDR1 is MDHEN, CDR2 SYDVKM. Unique-molecular-identifier-tagged TCR beta cDNA libraries were used. From the PCR reads, TCRdb called clonotypes with MiXCR, one entry per CDR3 protein. The sample consists of hundreds of thousands of distinct CDR3 sequences, 25% to 30% of them appearing once. Study-level results: Multiple sclerosis patients had significantly lower normalized Chao1 diversity than controls. F measure clustering grouped samples strongly by preparation batch. Patients showed TRBV5-6, TRBV5-1 and TRBV20-1 among 4 or 5 TRBV segments more frequent than in controls.

The material sequenced was blood. The source is a girl aged 10 to 17 with multiple sclerosis. J is TRBJ2-7 and V is TRBV28; D gene unclear. CDR3 protein: CASTTAVRVESYEQYF. For the CDR3, the DNA is TGTGCCAGCACCACTGCGGTTAGGGTAGAGTCCTACGAGCAGTACTTC.